Below, 2 T cell receptor beta chains from the same sample are listed, as sequenced in a study of human T cells and chemical hapten exposure. The time point is: pre-sensitization, week 0. Treatment meaning: therapeutic diphenylcyclopropenone sensitization with weekly scalp DPC. TCRdb reprocessed the RACE reads via MiXCR and lists one record per CDR3 protein. The sample yields 380,000 or so distinct CDR3 sequences, 5% to 6.5% seen once. The source material was whole blood, sampled in connection with sensitization to the hapten diphenylcyclopropenone (DPC). The receptors derive from a woman under 30 with alopecia areata. Some clones in this sample may be carry-over from other donors' samples.

This clonotype was counted between two and nine times. This chain uses TRBV7-2 with TRBJ1-1; 7 bases match TRBD1. The V and J ends lost 1 base and 3 bases, in that order; junction bases with no gene match: 5. CDR1 and CDR2 (germline): SGHTA, FQGNSA. This CDR3 is built from 15 residues. The CDR3 region has the DNA TGTGCCAGCAGCTTAGTAGGTGACAGGGACACTGAAGCTTTCTTT. Amino acid sequence: CASSLVGDRDTEAFF.

The sample holds a few counts of this clonotype. The J gene is TRBJ2-4, the V gene TRBV7-8, with 8 bases fitting TRBD2. CDR3 size: 16 residues. The germline V gene encodes CDR1 SGHVS and CDR2 FQNEAQ. J lost 3 bases, V lost 1 base, and 5 bases had no gene match. CDR3: CASSLDALADKNIQYF. CDR3 bases: TGTGCCAGCAGCTTAGACGCACTAGCGGACAAAAACATTCAGTACTTC.